This T cell receptor beta chain was captured by sequencing in a study of early T cells in non-severe SARS-CoV-2 infection. About the research overall: Sequencing was performed on bulk RNA from unsorted whole blood, leaving chains unpaired. The study's findings and limits: VDJdb matching skewed toward anti-spike CD8 responses, missing private and CD4 specificities.

This clonotype was detected only a few times. Its antigen is unidentified. Individual cDNA molecules received unique molecular identifiers during library preparation. Via MiXCR, TCRdb re-called the 5' RACE reads, giving one row per CDR3 protein. The sample has 55,000 to 75,000 distinct CDR3 sequences, less than 9.5% seen once; the top ten hold about 3.4%. Germline lookup yields CDR1 SGDLS and CDR2 YYNGEE. The CDR3 length is 14 residues. After removal of 4 bases from V and 2 bases from J, the junction contained 2 bases not matched to a gene. V and J are TRBV9 and TRBJ1-5, with 8 bases lining up with TRBD1. The receptor was derived from an adult who was a healthcare worker with PCR-confirmed SARS-CoV-2 infection or an uninfected control (not recorded which). Source material: whole blood. The CDR3 bases are TGTGCCAGCAGCCAGGGGGCGGGCAATCAGCCCCAGCATTTT. Protein product: CASSQGAGNQPQHF.